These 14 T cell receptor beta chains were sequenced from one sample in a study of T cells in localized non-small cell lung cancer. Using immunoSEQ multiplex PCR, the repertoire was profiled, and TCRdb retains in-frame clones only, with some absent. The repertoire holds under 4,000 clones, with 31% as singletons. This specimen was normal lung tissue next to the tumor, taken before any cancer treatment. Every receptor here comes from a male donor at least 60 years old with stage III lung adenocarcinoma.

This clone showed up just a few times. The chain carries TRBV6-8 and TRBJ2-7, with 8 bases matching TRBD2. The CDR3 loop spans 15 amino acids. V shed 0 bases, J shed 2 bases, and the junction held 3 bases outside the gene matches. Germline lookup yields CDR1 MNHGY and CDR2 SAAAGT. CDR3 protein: CASSYSWGLAYEQYF. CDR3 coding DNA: TGTGCCAGCAGTTACTCGTGGGGACTAGCCTACGAGCAGTACTTC.

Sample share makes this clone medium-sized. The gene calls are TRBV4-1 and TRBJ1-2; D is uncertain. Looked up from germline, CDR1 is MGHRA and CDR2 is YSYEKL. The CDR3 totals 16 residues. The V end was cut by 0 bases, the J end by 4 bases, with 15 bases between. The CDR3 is CASSQEGRSPSYGYTF. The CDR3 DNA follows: TGCGCCAGCAGCCAAGAAGGGCGTTCCCCCTCCTATGGCTACACCTTC.

The CDR3 DNA sequence: TGTGCCTGGAGTCCCCCCGGGACCGGGAATGAAAAACTGTTTTTT. The encoded protein is CAWSPPGTGNEKLFF. This chain joins TRBV30 and TRBJ1-4; TRBD1 might be the D (5 bases). Germline loops: CDR1 GTSNPN, CDR2 SVGIG (reference sequence). The germline V and J ends were trimmed by 2 bases and 5 bases, with 15 bases remaining between them. The CDR3 has 15 amino acids.

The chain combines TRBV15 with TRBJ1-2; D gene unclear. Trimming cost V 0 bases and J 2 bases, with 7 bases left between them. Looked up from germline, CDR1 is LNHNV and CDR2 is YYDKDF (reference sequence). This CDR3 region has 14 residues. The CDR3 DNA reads TGTGCCACCAGCAGAGAGGGCCGGAACTATGGCTACACCTTC. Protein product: CATSREGRNYGYTF.

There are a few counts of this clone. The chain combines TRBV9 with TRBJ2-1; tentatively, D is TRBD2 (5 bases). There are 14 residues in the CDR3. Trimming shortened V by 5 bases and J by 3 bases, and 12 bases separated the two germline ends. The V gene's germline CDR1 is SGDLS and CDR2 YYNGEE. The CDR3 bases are TGTGCCAGCAGTGAACAGCGGAGCTACAATGAGCAGTTCTTC. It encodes CASSEQRSYNEQFF.

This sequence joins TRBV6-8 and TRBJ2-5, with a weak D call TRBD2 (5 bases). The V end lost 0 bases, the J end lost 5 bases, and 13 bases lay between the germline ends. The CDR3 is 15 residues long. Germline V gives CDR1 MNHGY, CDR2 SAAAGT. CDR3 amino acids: CASSYSITRDETQYF. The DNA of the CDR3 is TGTGCCAGCAGTTACTCGATAACCCGGGATGAGACCCAGTACTTC.

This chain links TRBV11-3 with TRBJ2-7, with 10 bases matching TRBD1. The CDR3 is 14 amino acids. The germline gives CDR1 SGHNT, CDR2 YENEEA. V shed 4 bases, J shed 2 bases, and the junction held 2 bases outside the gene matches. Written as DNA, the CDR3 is TGTGCCAGCAGCTCCGGACAGGGGGCCTACGAGCAGTACTTC. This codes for CASSSGQGAYEQYF. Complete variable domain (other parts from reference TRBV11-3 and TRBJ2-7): EAGVVQSPRYKIIEKKQPVAFWCNPISGHNTLYWYLQNLGQGPELLIRYENEEAVDDSQLPKDRFSAERLKGVDSTLKIQPAELGDSAVYLCASSSGQGAYEQYFGPGTRLTVT.

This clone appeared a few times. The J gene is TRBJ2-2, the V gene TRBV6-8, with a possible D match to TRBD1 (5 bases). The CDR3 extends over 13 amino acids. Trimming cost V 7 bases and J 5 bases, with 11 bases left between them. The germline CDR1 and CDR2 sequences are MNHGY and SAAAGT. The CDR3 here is CASKGVRTGELFF. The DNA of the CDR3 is TGTGCCAGCAAAGGGGTCCGAACCGGGGAGCTGTTTTTT.

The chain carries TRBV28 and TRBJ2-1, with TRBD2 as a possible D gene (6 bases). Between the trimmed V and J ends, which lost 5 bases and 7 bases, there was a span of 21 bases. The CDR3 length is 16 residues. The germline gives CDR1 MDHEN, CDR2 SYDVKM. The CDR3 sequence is CASSAAGTPTGNEQFF. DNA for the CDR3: TGTGCCAGCAGTGCAGCCGGGACTCCCACGGGGAATGAGCAGTTCTTC. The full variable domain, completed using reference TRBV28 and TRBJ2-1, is DVKVTQSSRYLVKRTGEKVFLECVQDMDHENMFWYRQDPGLGLRLIYFSYDVKMKEKGDIPEGYSVSREKKERFSLILESASTNQTSMYLCASSAAGTPTGNEQFFGPGTRLTVL.

In DNA, the CDR3 is TGTGCCTGGTTCGGAGTCGAGACCCAGTACTTC. This gives the protein CAWFGVETQYF. The V gene is TRBV30, the J gene TRBJ2-5; D remains unclear. V was cut by 5 bases and J by 5 bases, with 9 bases left in between. CDR3 length: 11 residues. Germline V gives CDR1 GTSNPN, CDR2 SVGIG (reference sequence).

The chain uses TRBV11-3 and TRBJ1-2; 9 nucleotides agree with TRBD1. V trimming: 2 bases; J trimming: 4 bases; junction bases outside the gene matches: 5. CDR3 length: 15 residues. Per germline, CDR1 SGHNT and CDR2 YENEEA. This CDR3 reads CASSLLTGGGYGYTF. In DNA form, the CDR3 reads TGTGCCAGCAGCTTACTTACAGGGGGCGGCTATGGCTACACCTTC.

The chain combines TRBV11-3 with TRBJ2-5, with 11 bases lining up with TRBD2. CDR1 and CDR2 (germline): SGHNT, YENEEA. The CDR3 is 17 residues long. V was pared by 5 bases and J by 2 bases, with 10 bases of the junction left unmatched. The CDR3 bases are TGTGCCAGCAGCCAGACCCTAGCGGGAGGCCTACAAGAGACCCAGTACTTC. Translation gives CASSQTLAGGLQETQYF.

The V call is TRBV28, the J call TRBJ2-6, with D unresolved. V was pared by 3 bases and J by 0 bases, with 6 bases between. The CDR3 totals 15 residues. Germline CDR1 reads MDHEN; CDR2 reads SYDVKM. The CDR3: CASSLALSGANVLTF. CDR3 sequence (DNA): TGTGCCAGCAGTTTGGCACTCTCTGGGGCCAACGTCCTGACTTTC.

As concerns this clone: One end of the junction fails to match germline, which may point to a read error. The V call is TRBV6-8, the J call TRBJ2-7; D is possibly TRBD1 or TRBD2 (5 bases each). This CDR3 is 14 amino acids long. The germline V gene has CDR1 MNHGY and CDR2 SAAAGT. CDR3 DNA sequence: TGTGCCAGCAGTAACTCCGGGACCCTCTACGAGCAGTACTTC. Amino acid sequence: CASSNSGTLYEQYF.